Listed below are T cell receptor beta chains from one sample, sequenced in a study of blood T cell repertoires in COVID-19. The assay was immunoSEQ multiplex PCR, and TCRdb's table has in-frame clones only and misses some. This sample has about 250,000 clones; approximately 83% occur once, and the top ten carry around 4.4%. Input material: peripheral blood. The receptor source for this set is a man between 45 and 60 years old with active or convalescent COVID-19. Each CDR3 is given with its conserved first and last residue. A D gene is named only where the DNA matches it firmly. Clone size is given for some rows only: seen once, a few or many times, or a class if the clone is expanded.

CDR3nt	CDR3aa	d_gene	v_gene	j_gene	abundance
TGTGCCTGGGCTAGAAATGAAAAACTGTTTTTT	CAWARNEKLFF	-	TRBV30	TRBJ1-4	-
TGCGCCAGCAGCCAGGGGGCGGGTCCTGGCACAGATACGCAGTATTTT	CASSQGAGPGTDTQYF	-	TRBV4-1	TRBJ2-3	-
TGTGCCAGCAGTCCCTCACAGGGAAACGGCTATGGCTACACCTTC	CASSPSQGNGYGYTF	-	TRBV2	TRBJ1-2	-
TGTGCCTGGAAGGCTAGCGGGGGGGTCACCGGGGAGCTGTTTTTT	CAWKASGGVTGELFF	TRBD2	TRBV30	TRBJ2-2	once
TGTGCTAGTGGTTTCAAGGGAGACACCGGGGAGCTGTTTTTT	CASGFKGDTGELFF	-	TRBV12-5	TRBJ2-2	-
TGTGCCAGCCGTGGGGACAGCGAAGGCACAGATACGCAGTATTTT	CASRGDSEGTDTQYF	TRBD1	TRBV25-1	TRBJ2-3	-
TGTGCCAGCAGTACTAGCGGGGGGGCCTACGAGCAGTACTTC	CASSTSGGAYEQYF	TRBD2	TRBV6-2/TRBV6-3	TRBJ2-7	-
TGTGCCAGCATTCCGCTTACGTTGAGCTCCTACGAGCAGTACTTC	CASIPLTLSSYEQYF	-	TRBV5-5	TRBJ2-7	-
TGTGCCAGTAGTAAAGGGACTAGCGGGGGGCCACGTAATGAGCAGTTCTTC	CASSKGTSGGPRNEQFF	TRBD2	TRBV19	TRBJ2-1	-
TGTGCCAGCAGCAAGACTAGCGGGGGGGCAAACAATGAGCAGTTCTTC	CASSKTSGGANNEQFF	TRBD2	TRBV7-3	TRBJ2-1	-
TGTGCCAGCAGCCCTTTCTACGAGAAAGAGTTCTTC	CASSPFYEKEFF	-	TRBV7-2	TRBJ2-1	-
TGTGCCAGCAGTCCCTTAGCGGGGGGAGATGAGCAGTTCTTC	CASSPLAGGDEQFF	TRBD2	TRBV27	TRBJ2-1	-
TGCGCCAGCAGCCAGGAGGGTACGACCGGGGAGCTGTTTTTT	CASSQEGTTGELFF	-	TRBV4-1	TRBJ2-2	-
TGTGCCTGGACAAGGAGTCAGGGGCCCCAGCATTTT	CAWTRSQGPQHF	-	TRBV30	TRBJ1-5	-
TGTGCCAGCAGCTCTGGGACTAGCGGGAGAACCTACGAGCAGTACTTC	CASSSGTSGRTYEQYF	TRBD2	TRBV5-4	TRBJ2-7	-
TGTGCCAGCAGCCAAGAGGGAGGTTTCTATGGCTACACCTTC	CASSQEGGFYGYTF	-	TRBV3-1/TRBV3-2	TRBJ1-2	few
TGTGCCAGTAGTTCCGGGACAGGGGGTGGTCAGCCCCAGCATTTT	CASSSGTGGGQPQHF	TRBD1	TRBV19	TRBJ1-5	-
TGTGCCAGCAGCCCATATGCGGGGAACATTCAGTACTTC	CASSPYAGNIQYF	-	TRBV7-3	TRBJ2-4	-
TGCGCCAGCAGCCGGGGTACACTACCTAATGAAAAACTGTTTTTT	CASSRGTLPNEKLFF	-	TRBV5-1	TRBJ1-4	-
TGTGCCAGCAGCCTAGCAGGGGAGAACACTGAAGCTTTCTTT	CASSLAGENTEAFF	-	TRBV11-3	TRBJ1-1	-
TGTGCCAGCAGCGTTGACAGCTCCTATGGCTACACCTTC	CASSVDSSYGYTF	-	TRBV9	TRBJ1-2	-
TGCAGCGTAACAGGGACCCCCGACGGCACTGAAGCTTTCTTT	CSVTGTPDGTEAFF	-	TRBV29-1	TRBJ1-1	-
TGTGCCAGCAGCTTAGCGGGAGCGGGGGTGGAAGAGACCCAGTACTTC	CASSLAGAGVEETQYF	TRBD2	TRBV7-2	TRBJ2-5	-
TGTGCCAGCAGTTTAATTGGGAGGGGGGAGAGTAGGACTGAAGCTTTCTTT	CASSLIGRGESRTEAFF	-	TRBV28	TRBJ1-1	-
TGCGCCAGCAGCTTGCTAGGGGGCAATGAAAAACTGTTTTTT	CASSLLGGNEKLFF	TRBD1	TRBV5-1	TRBJ1-4	-
TGTGCCAGCTCACCAGTCATCTCGACAGGGAGGACTGGTAATGAGCAGTTCTTC	CASSPVISTGRTGNEQFF	-	TRBV18	TRBJ2-1	-